This T cell receptor beta chain was retrieved from a study of T cells and Merkel cell carcinoma outcomes. Study-level points and caveats: Reportedly, T-cell repertoire with density predicts Merkel cell carcinoma outcomes.

This CDR3 comprises 12 residues. Germline CDR1 is SQVTM and CDR2 is ANQGSEA. This table comes from immunoSEQ multiplex PCR, and its TCRdb copy is limited to in-frame clones, with some not included. In the table there are about 15,000 clones, roughly 92% of which are singletons. Remarks on this clone: The target antigen is unknown. A read error may produce the germline difference seen at one junction end. Other DNA variants within this sample encode the same CDR3.

The chain employs TRBV29-1 and TRBJ1-1; tentatively, D is TRBD1 (6 bases). What was sequenced was tumor tissue from Merkel cell carcinoma. This TCR was sampled from a human donor with Merkel cell carcinoma. The CDR3 region has the DNA TGTAGCTTTAAGAGGGGGGACACTGAAGCTTTCTTT. Amino acid sequence: CSFKRGDTEAFF. Drawing the rest from reference TRBV29-1 and TRBJ1-1, the complete variable domain is SAVISQKPSRDICQRGTSLTIQCQVDSQVTMMFWYRQQPGQSLTLIATANQGSEATYESGFVIDKFPISRPNLTFSTLTVSNMSPEDSSIYLCSFKRGDTEAFFGQGTRLTVV.